This TCR beta chain was retrieved from a study of T cells in narcolepsy. Study-wide background: Donors had narcolepsy type 1 or type 2, or were healthy controls. Findings and limits, study-wide: Autoreactive clonotypes reportedly recurred in blood of same and different patients, not controls. Autoreactive clone sequences were missing from some blood memory CD4+ repertoires.

Per the germline V gene, CDR1 is SGHAT and CDR2 is FQDESV (reference sequence). CDR3 size: 14 residues. The table came from immunoSEQ multiplex PCR; TCRdb's copy has only in-frame clones and leaves some out. The sample carries approximately 31,000 clones, just under 80% recorded once. This clone appeared a few times. The antigen is not known. Sequencing was carried out using CD45RA- memory CD4+ T cells from PBMCs. The chain carries TRBV11-1 and TRBJ2-5; 10 bases match TRBD1. The closer fit of TRBJ2-7 to the DNA end suggests the J call may be wrong. The source of this sequence is a human donor with narcolepsy. CDR3 region: CASSQGQGTYEQYF. The DNA for the CDR3 is TGTGCCAGCAGCCAGGGACAGGGGACCTACGAGCAGTACTTC.